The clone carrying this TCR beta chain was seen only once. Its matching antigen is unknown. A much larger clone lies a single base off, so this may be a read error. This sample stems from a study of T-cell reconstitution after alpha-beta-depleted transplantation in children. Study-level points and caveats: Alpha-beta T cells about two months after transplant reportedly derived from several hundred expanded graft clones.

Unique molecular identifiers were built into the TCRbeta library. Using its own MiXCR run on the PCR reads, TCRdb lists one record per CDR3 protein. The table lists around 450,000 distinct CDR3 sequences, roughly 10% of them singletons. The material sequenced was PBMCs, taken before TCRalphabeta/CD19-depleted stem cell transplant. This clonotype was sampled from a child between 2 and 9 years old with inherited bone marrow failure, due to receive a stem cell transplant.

The CDR3 reads CASSLSAGPPHEQYF. In DNA, the CDR3 is TGTGCCAGCAGTTTATCAGCGGGACCGCCCCACGAGCAGTACTTC. The rearrangement uses TRBV27 and TRBJ2-7; the match to TRBD2 covers 7 bases. V shed 0 bases and J 5 bases; nucleotides not matched to a gene: 7. The germline V gene encodes CDR1 MNHEY and CDR2 SMNVEV (reference sequence). The CDR3 runs to 15 residues.